This T cell receptor (beta chain) was documented in a study of cytomegalovirus exposure and HLA in healthy donors. For the study at large: About 80 million unique TCRs from HLA-typed donors made up an early data release.

The CDR3 is 15 residues long. Trimming at V came to 5 bases and at J to 4 bases, leaving 6 bases not matched to a gene. Per the germline V gene, CDR1 is SEHNR and CDR2 is FQNEAQ (reference sequence). Whole-study results and caveats: TRBV6-2, TRBV6-3 and some other V segments were unresolvable in 87-base-pair reads. According to reports, the classifier identified cytomegalovirus status with high specificity and sensitivity. Follow-up analysis later connected one missense variant in DCLRE1C with trimming of TCR beta V- and J-genes.

The count of this clone is one. The target antigen is unknown. PCR involved 60 Vbeta and 13 Jbeta primers. Only in-frame clones appear in the TCRdb table, and some are missing; sequencing was by immunoSEQ multiplex PCR. The repertoire consists of some 150,000 clones, with 80% occurring once and the leading ten covering about 2.2%. The receptor's source is a man aged 50-59 years in good health and CMV-seronegative. The specimen was PBMCs. The chain combines TRBV7-9 with TRBJ1-3; 9 bases match TRBD1. The CDR3 sequence: CASSTGQGTGNTIYF. The CDR3, as DNA: TGTGCCAGCAGCACGGGACAGGGCACCGGAAACACCATATATTTT.